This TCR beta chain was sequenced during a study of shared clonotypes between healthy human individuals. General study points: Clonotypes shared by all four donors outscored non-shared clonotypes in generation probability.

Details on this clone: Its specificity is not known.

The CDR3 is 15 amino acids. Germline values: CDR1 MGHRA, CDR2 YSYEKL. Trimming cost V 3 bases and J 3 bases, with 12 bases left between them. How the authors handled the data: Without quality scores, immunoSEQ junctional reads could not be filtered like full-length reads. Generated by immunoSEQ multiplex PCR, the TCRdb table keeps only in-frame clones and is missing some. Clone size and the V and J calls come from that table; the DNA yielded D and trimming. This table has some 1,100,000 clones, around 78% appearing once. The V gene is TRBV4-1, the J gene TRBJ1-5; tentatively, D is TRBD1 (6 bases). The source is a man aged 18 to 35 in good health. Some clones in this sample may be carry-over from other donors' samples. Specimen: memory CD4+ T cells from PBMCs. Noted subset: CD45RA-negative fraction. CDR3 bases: TGCGCCAGCAGCCACATCGGACAGATCAATCAGCCCCAGCATTTT. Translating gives CASSHIGQINQPQHF.